This is a list of T cell receptor beta chains from one sample in a study of tumor-infiltrating lymphocytes in primary liver carcinoma. Using its own MiXCR run on the multiplex PCR reads, TCRdb lists one record per CDR3 protein. This sample carries just under 95,000 distinct CDR3 sequences, 68% of them seen once, and the ten largest clones take 27%. Material for sequencing was tumor-adjacent normal liver tissue. The receptors were gathered from a man in his forties with primary liver carcinoma and hepatitis B virus infection. Both conserved end residues are part of each CDR3. A D gene is named only where the DNA matches it firmly. Rows give clone size only sometimes, using once, few, many, or a class for an expanded clone.

D gene	V gene	J gene	clone size	CDR3 protein	CDR3 DNA
.	TRBV19	TRBJ2-7	.	CASTPAGASYEQYF	TGTGCCAGTACCCCCGCAGGGGCCAGCTACGAGCAGTACTTC
.	TRBV6-6	TRBJ1-1	.	CVSSYGDTEAFF	TGTGTCAGCAGTTACGGAGACACTGAAGCTTTCTTT
TRBD1	TRBV6-6	TRBJ1-4	once	CARSKGQDNEKLFF	TGTGCCAGGAGTAAGGGACAGGACAATGAAAAGCTGTTTTTT
.	TRBV11-1	TRBJ2-5	.	CARSSPPEVRKDFQETQYF	TGTGCCAGGAGCTCGCCCCCGGAGGTCAGGAAGGACTTCCAAGAGACCCAGTATTTC
TRBD1	TRBV11-2	TRBJ2-7	.	CASSYTGGRRYEQYF	TGTGCCAGCAGCTATACAGGGGGCCGAAGGTACGAGCAGTACTTC
TRBD1	TRBV10-2	TRBJ1-2	many	CASSEPGQGNGYTF	TGCGCCAGCAGTGAGCCAGGACAGGGTAATGGCTACACCTTC
.	TRBV29-1	TRBJ2-2	.	CSVESSFYIGELFF	TGCAGCGTTGAGAGCAGTTTTTACATCGGGGAGCTGTTTTTT
.	TRBV12-3/TRBV12-4	TRBJ2-5	once	CTSRGGGGLEIQYF	TGTACCAGCAGGGGAGGGGGAGGATTAGAGATCCAGTACTTC
TRBD1	TRBV4-1	TRBJ1-5	.	CASSQAQGGNQPQHF	TGCGCCAGTAGCCAAGCACAGGGGGGCAATCAGCCCCAGCATTTT
.	TRBV7-3	TRBJ2-1	few	CASSPSVRGNEQFF	TGTGCCAGCAGCCCCAGTGTAAGGGGCAATGAGCAGTTCTTC
.	TRBV5-6	TRBJ1-1	few	CASSLGQMNTEAFF	TGTGCCAGCAGCTTGGGGCAGATGAACACTGAAGCTTTCTTT
TRBD2	TRBV6-5	TRBJ2-7	many	CASSYGLAVGEQYF	TGTGCCAGCAGTTACGGCCTAGCGGTGGGGGAGCAGTACTTC
.	TRBV5-6	TRBJ2-4	.	CASSLGYSINIQYF	TGTGCCAGTAGCTTGGGGTACAGCATAAACATTCAGTACTTC
.	TRBV21-1	TRBJ2-3	.	CASSKVQDRGRLDTQYF	TGTGCCAGCAGCAAAGTTCAGGACAGGGGGCGGTTGGATACGCAGTATTTT
TRBD1	TRBV29-1	TRBJ1-5	many	CSVGTGNQPQHF	TGCAGCGTCGGGACAGGGAATCAGCCCCAGCATTTT
.	TRBV6-2/TRBV6-3	TRBJ1-6	.	CASSYMNSPLRF	TGTGCCAGCAGTTACATGAATTCACCCCTCCGCTTT
TRBD1	TRBV19	TRBJ2-1	.	CASSPRDRGGNEQFF	TGTGCCAGTAGTCCGCGGGACAGGGGGGGCAATGAGCAGTTCTTC
.	TRBV29-1	TRBJ2-3	.	CSVGQAESTDTQYF	TGTAGCGTTGGACAAGCGGAGAGCACAGATACGCAGTATTTT
TRBD2	TRBV4-1	TRBJ2-1	.	CASNLGLISGAEGNEQFF	TGCGCCAGCAACCTAGGATTAATTAGCGGGGCGGAGGGAAATGAGCAGTTCTTC
.	TRBV12-3/TRBV12-4	TRBJ2-1	.	CASNLPPSSDNQFF	TGTGCCAGCAATTTACCCCCGTCTAGCGATAACCAGTTCTTC
.	TRBV29-1	TRBJ2-7	once	CSVRANSYEQYF	TGCAGTGTCCGGGCTAATTCCTACGAGCAGTACTTC
TRBD1	TRBV11-2	TRBJ2-7	few	CTSSSSGQGDEQYF	TGTACCAGCAGCTCATCGGGACAGGGCGACGAGCAGTACTTC
.	TRBV6-6	TRBJ2-7	.	CVSNTHYEQYF	TGTGTCAGCAACACCCATTACGAGCAGTACTTC
.	TRBV11-2	TRBJ2-3	.	CASYLGGDSFSVTSSSTDTQYF	TGTGCCAGCTATTTGGGAGGTGACAGCTTCAGTGTGACGTCGTCTAGCACAGATACGCAGTATTTT
.	TRBV6-1	TRBJ1-2	.	CASIPQGGHGYDYTF	TGTGCCAGCATCCCCCAAGGAGGACATGGCTATGACTACACCTTC
.	TRBV28	TRBJ1-4	few	CASSPGSPKEKLFF	TGTGCCAGCAGTCCCGGGTCTCCGAAAGAAAAACTGTTTTTT
.	TRBV6-1	TRBJ2-1	.	CASLRPSYSEQFF	TGTGCCAGTCTTAGGCCTTCGTACAGTGAGCAGTTCTTC
.	TRBV5-1	TRBJ1-1	.	CASSLASGLNTEALF	TGCGCCAGCAGCTTGGCTTCTGGCTTGAACACTGAAGCTCTCTTT
.	TRBV5-6	TRBJ2-5	many	CASSLDWKQETQYF	TGTGCCAGCAGCTTGGATTGGAAACAAGAGACCCAGTACTTC
TRBD2	TRBV11-1	TRBJ2-1	.	CVSSPSGPSSYDEQFF	TGTGTCAGCAGCCCTAGCGGGCCTAGCTCCTACGATGAGCAGTTCTTC
.	TRBV19	TRBJ1-2	few	CASSTLRGAGYGYTF	TGTGCCAGTAGTACCCTACGGGGGGCCGGCTATGGCTACACCTTC
.	TRBV6-5	TRBJ2-5	once	CASSLRRGGDETQHF	TGTGCCAGCAGCTTAAGGAGAGGAGGGGATGAGACCCAGCACTTC
.	TRBV7-9	TRBJ2-2	few	CASSSPLIANTGELFF	TGTGCCAGCAGCTCGCCCCTGATCGCGAACACCGGGGAGCTGTTTTTT
.	TRBV2	TRBJ2-3	.	CASRDGTRSTDTQYF	TGTGCCAGCAGAGACGGGACTCGGAGCACAGATACGCAGTATTTT
.	TRBV4-2	TRBJ2-1	.	CTSSQGIVPSLNNEQFF	TGTACCAGCAGCCAAGGTATTGTCCCCTCCCTAAACAATGAGCAATTCTTC
.	TRBV2	TRBJ2-3	once	CASTEGRLSTDTQYF	TGTGCCAGCACGGAGGGCAGGCTGAGCACAGATACGCAGTATTTT